These 9 T cell receptor beta chains were all obtained from the same sample, sequenced in a study of T cell clonotyping in hematopoietic cell transplantation. Indicated time point: recipient sample about 28 days before transplant, after cytoreduction. Assay used: immunoSEQ multiplex PCR; TCRdb lists only in-frame clones, some missing. The sample contains 15,000 to 20,000 clones, around three quarters of which appear only once. Sequenced material: peripheral blood mononuclear cells, taken before stem cell transplant. These receptors all stem from a man in his fifties or sixties with acute myeloid leukemia. Some clones in this sample may be carry-over from other donors' samples.

This clone was seen a single time. The V gene is TRBV6-7, the J gene TRBJ2-3; either TRBD1 or TRBD2 may supply D (7 bases each). TRBV6-7 is an ORF for which the function is uncertain. The CDR3 loop spans 18 amino acids. Trimming left V 10 bases short and J 1 base short, with 27 bases between. As DNA, the CDR3 is TGTGCCATCGGACACATAACCAGGGGGGGCTATCGCACAGATACGCAGTATTTT. It translates to CAIGHITRGGYRTDTQYF.

CDR3: CATQGRPYNSPLHF. The CDR3 region has the DNA TGTGCCACTCAGGGCCGCCCCTATAATTCACCCCTCCACTTT. The chain combines TRBV6-5 with TRBJ1-6; maybe TRBD1 (5 bases). This CDR3 comprises 14 residues. In germline, CDR1 is MNHEY, CDR2 SVGAGI. The V and J ends lost 10 bases and 2 bases respectively, with 12 bases between them.

This clone was detected a few times. This rearrangement joins TRBV6-5 to TRBJ2-2, with 9 positions matching TRBD1. The trim removed 2 bases at V and 5 bases at J, leaving 6 bases unmatched. Germline V lookup: CDR1 MNHEY, CDR2 SVGAGI. This CDR3 has 16 residues. The CDR3 is CASSYLSGQGTGELFF. In DNA form, the CDR3 reads TGTGCCAGCAGTTACCTTTCGGGACAGGGTACCGGGGAGCTGTTTTTT.

The V call is TRBV29-1, the J call TRBJ1-1; D might be TRBD1 (5 bases). The germline V and J ends were trimmed by 3 bases and 5 bases, with 13 bases remaining between them. The CDR3 is 13 amino acids. Germline-derived CDR1 and CDR2 are SQVTM and ANQGSEA. CDR3 DNA sequence: TGCAGCGTTGAGGCAGGGCCGGGGACTGAAGCTTTCTTT. Protein sequence: CSVEAGPGTEAFF.

The chain is built from TRBV15 and TRBJ2-1, with 9 bases lining up with TRBD2. The V gene's germline CDR1 is LNHNV and CDR2 YYDKDF (reference sequence). V lost 3 bases and J lost 7; bases outside the gene matches: 13. This CDR3 has 17 residues. As DNA, the CDR3 is TGTGCCACCAGCAGGGGGTTCACCGCGGGGGGGGTGAATGAGCAGTTCTTC. Translation gives CATSRGFTAGGVNEQFF.

The rearrangement links TRBV7-9 to TRBJ2-6; D may be TRBD2 (5 bases). The CDR3 is 19 residues long. The germline V and J ends were trimmed by 5 bases and 0 bases, with 20 bases remaining between them. From germline, CDR1 is SEHNR and CDR2 FQNEAQ (reference sequence). The CDR3 here is CASSPAMKDSLSGANVLTF. Here the CDR3 DNA reads TGTGCCAGCAGCCCCGCGATGAAGGACTCCCTCTCTGGGGCCAACGTCCTGACTTTC.

This CDR3 is CASSRDRGNQPQHF. The CDR3 DNA sequence: TGTGCCAGCAGCAGGGACAGGGGCAATCAGCCCCAGCATTTT. The chain couples TRBV27 to TRBJ1-5; 9 nucleotides line up with TRBD1. Germline V lookup: CDR1 MNHEY, CDR2 SMNVEV (reference sequence). This CDR3 is 14 amino acids long. Trimming removed 6 bases from V and 2 bases from J; junction bases left unmatched: 2.

This clone was picked up one time. The chain employs TRBV29-1 and TRBJ1-1, with D unresolved. Germline V gives CDR1 SQVTM, CDR2 ANQGSEA. Trimming removed 5 bases at V and 9 bases at J, with 16 bases between. The CDR3 is made up of 12 amino acids. The CDR3 sequence is CSVISDAAQAFF. The CDR3 coding sequence is TGCAGCGTTATAAGTGATGCAGCCCAAGCTTTCTTT.

This chain links TRBV29-1 with TRBJ2-7, with 7 bases lining up with TRBD2. V was pared by 8 bases and J by 6 bases, with 10 bases of the junction left unmatched. CDR3 length: 12 residues. CDR1 and CDR2 (germline): SQVTM, ANQGSEA. CDR3 in DNA: TGCAGCCCGTATCTGGGGGGGAGCGAGCAGTACTTC. Its translation is CSPYLGGSEQYF.